The rows below give T cell receptor beta chains drawn from one sample of a study of blood T cell repertoires in COVID-19. Assay used: immunoSEQ multiplex PCR; TCRdb lists only in-frame clones, some missing. The sample has 25,000 or so clones, almost 90% seen once; the top ten hold roughly 12%. Sequences were obtained from peripheral blood. These receptors originate from a man aged 65 to 85 with acute or convalescent COVID-19. CDR3s include the opening cysteine and the closing phenylalanine or tryptophan. Each record gives: clone size, D gene, V gene, J gene, CDR3 DNA, CDR3 protein. D genes are given only for firm matches. Size is omitted from some rows. Given values are once, few, many or a class for expanded clones.

>-|TRBD2|TRBV27|TRBJ2-2
TGTGCCAGCAGTCCACAGACTAGCGCGTACACCGGGGAGCTGTTTTTT
CASSPQTSAYTGELFF
>once|-|TRBV7-8|TRBJ1-4
TGTGCCAGCAGCTTAGGATCGGGGGGATACAATGAAAAACTGTTTTTT
CASSLGSGGYNEKLFF
>-|-|TRBV5-1|TRBJ1-5
TGCGCCAGCAGCTTGGCGGGGGGGCCGGTGCCCCAGCATTTT
CASSLAGGPVPQHF
>-|-|TRBV7-7|TRBJ2-7
TGTGCTAGCAGCCTTCCCCGTCTAGCCCTCTACGAGCAGTACTTC
CASSLPRLALYEQYF
>-|TRBD1|TRBV5-4|TRBJ2-7
TGTGCCAGCAGCTTGACTGACAGGGGGCCTCGAGAGCAGTACTTC
CASSLTDRGPREQYF
>-|-|TRBV3-1/TRBV3-2|TRBJ1-1
TGTGCCAGCAGCCGGGACAAGGGCCCTTTCTTT
CASSRDKGPFF
>-|TRBD1|TRBV7-9|TRBJ2-7
TGTGCCAGCAGCAGACAGGGGGGGCCCTACGAGCAGTACTTC
CASSRQGGPYEQYF
>-|-|TRBV6-5|TRBJ2-5
TGTGCCAGCAGCGACAGTAAAGAGACCCAGTACTTC
CASSDSKETQYF
>-|-|TRBV6-6|TRBJ2-7
TGTGCCAGCAGTCCCCCAGGAACCTTAGAAGAGCAGTACTTC
CASSPPGTLEEQYF
>-|TRBD2|TRBV5-1|TRBJ2-7
TGCGCCAGCAGCTTGGGAGCGGGAGGCGACTCCTACGAGCAGTACTTC
CASSLGAGGDSYEQYF
>-|TRBD1|TRBV18|TRBJ1-3
TGTGCCAGCTCACCAGGGCCGGGACAGGGGTACGGAAACACCATATATTTT
CASSPGPGQGYGNTIYF
>few|TRBD2|TRBV5-3|TRBJ2-2
TGTGCCAGAAGCCCATATACTAGCGGGAAGAACACCGGGGAGCTGTTTTTT
CARSPYTSGKNTGELFF
>-|TRBD1|TRBV28|TRBJ1-1
TGTGCCAGCAGTTCCTCTGCGGGACAGGGGGCGCTTGGTGAAGCTTTCTTT
CASSSSAGQGALGEAFF
>-|TRBD2|TRBV4-3|TRBJ2-2
TGCGCCAGCAGCCAAGATTTAGCGGGAGGGCCAATAGGCGGGGAGCTGTTTTTT
CASSQDLAGGPIGGELFF
>-|-|TRBV19|TRBJ1-2
TGTGCCAGTAGTATAGAGCCAGGATCCTATGGCTACACCTTC
CASSIEPGSYGYTF
>-|TRBD2|TRBV10-3|TRBJ2-7
TGTGCCATCAGTGAAGGGACTAGCGGGACTAGCTCCTACGAGCAGTACTTC
CAISEGTSGTSSYEQYF
>-|TRBD2|TRBV7-3|TRBJ2-7
TGTGCCAGCAGCTCCGCGGGTATGGGACTAGCGAATATCTCCTACGAGCAGTACTTC
CASSSAGMGLANISYEQYF
>-|-|TRBV19|TRBJ2-2
TGTGCCAGTAGTATCAGGGGCGCGAGGGGGACCGGGGAGCTGTTTTTT
CASSIRGARGTGELFF
>-|TRBD1|TRBV7-6|TRBJ2-5
TGTGCCAGCAGGGAATCCGGGACAGGGGGCTGGGAGACCCAGTACTTC
CASRESGTGGWETQYF
>-|-|TRBV9|TRBJ1-3
TGTGCCAGCAGCGTAGGAACAGCAAGCCGTGGAAACACCATATATTTT
CASSVGTASRGNTIYF